The rows below give T cell receptor beta chains drawn from one sample of a study of blood T cell repertoires in COVID-19. Produced via immunoSEQ multiplex PCR; TCRdb's table is partial and in-frame only. This table has 65,000 or so clones, approximately 82% appearing once. Sequences were obtained from peripheral blood. Receptors were obtained from a man aged 55 to 69 with acute or convalescent COVID-19. Each CDR3 is given with its conserved first and last residue. D genes are given only for firm matches. Size tells how often a clone was seen (once, few, many) or the class of an expanded clone, and some rows leave it out.

j_gene: TRBJ1-5
abundance: -
v_gene: TRBV19
d_gene: TRBD1
CDR3aa: CASSIVTGDQPQHF
CDR3nt: TGTGCCAGTAGTATAGTGACAGGGGATCAGCCCCAGCATTTT

j_gene: TRBJ2-7
abundance: -
v_gene: TRBV5-4
d_gene: TRBD2
CDR3aa: CASSPQAGDYEQYF
CDR3nt: TGTGCCAGCAGCCCGCAAGCGGGGGACTACGAGCAGTACTTC

j_gene: TRBJ1-1
abundance: -
v_gene: TRBV20-1
d_gene: TRBD1
CDR3aa: CSASMTGAGTEAFF
CDR3nt: TGCAGTGCTAGTATGACAGGGGCTGGCACTGAAGCTTTCTTT

j_gene: TRBJ2-7
abundance: few
v_gene: TRBV9
d_gene: TRBD2
CDR3aa: CASSVVAAGGPYEQYF
CDR3nt: TGTGCCAGCAGCGTAGTGGCAGCGGGGGGGCCCTACGAGCAGTACTTC

j_gene: TRBJ1-6
abundance: few
v_gene: TRBV27
d_gene: -
CDR3aa: CASSPDRGKSPLHF
CDR3nt: TGTGCCAGCAGCCCTGATAGGGGGAAGTCACCCCTCCACTTT

j_gene: TRBJ2-5
abundance: once
v_gene: TRBV14
d_gene: -
CDR3aa: CASSHFGVEGKTQYF
CDR3nt: TGTGCCAGCAGCCACTTCGGGGTGGAGGGAAAGACCCAGTACTTC

j_gene: TRBJ2-5
abundance: -
v_gene: TRBV15
d_gene: -
CDR3aa: CATRRGYQETQYF
CDR3nt: TGTGCCACCAGACGAGGGTACCAAGAGACCCAGTACTTC

j_gene: TRBJ1-2
abundance: once
v_gene: TRBV25-1
d_gene: -
CDR3aa: CASSRAVGQDDYGYTF
CDR3nt: TGTGCCAGCAGTCGCGCAGTGGGCCAGGATGACTATGGCTACACCTTC

j_gene: TRBJ2-7
abundance: -
v_gene: TRBV6-6
d_gene: TRBD2
CDR3aa: CASSPGGEQYF
CDR3nt: TGTGCCAGCAGCCCGGGGGGCGAGCAGTACTTC

j_gene: TRBJ2-2
abundance: -
v_gene: TRBV5-4
d_gene: TRBD1
CDR3aa: CASSWRDRESAGELFF
CDR3nt: TGTGCCAGCAGCTGGAGGGACAGGGAGTCAGCCGGGGAGCTGTTTTTT

j_gene: TRBJ2-7
abundance: -
v_gene: TRBV7-6
d_gene: -
CDR3aa: CASSLGVGTYEQYF
CDR3nt: TGTGCCAGCAGCTTAGGTGTCGGTACCTACGAGCAGTACTTC

j_gene: TRBJ2-2
abundance: -
v_gene: TRBV18
d_gene: -
CDR3aa: CASSPYSQATGELFF
CDR3nt: TGTGCCAGCTCACCATACAGCCAGGCCACCGGGGAGCTGTTTTTT